This T cell receptor beta chain comes out of a study of OX40 agonist ivuxolimab in advanced cancers. Background on the study: Prior checkpoint blockade (anti-PD-1, anti-PD-L1 or anti-CTLA-4) was permitted; less than 45% had it. The study reported partial responses in three patients: one hepatocellular carcinoma, two cutaneous melanoma.

Trimming left V 4 bases short and J 4 bases short, with 14 bases between. The CDR3 contains 14 residues. Germline lookup yields CDR1 SNHLY and CDR2 FYNNEI. Profiled with immunoSEQ multiplex PCR; TCRdb holds only in-frame clones, not every one. The sample includes 55,000 to 65,000 clones, around 85% of them seen just once. This TCR was recovered from an adult with an advanced solid tumor such as melanoma, head and neck, liver or kidney cancer. The gene calls are TRBV2 and TRBJ2-7; possible D gene TRBD2, 6 bases. Sequencing used CD4+ or CD8+ T cells sorted from blood, obtained in a trial of the OX40 agonist ivuxolimab. The CDR3 loop is CASSGGLGGYEQYF. CDR3 DNA sequence: TGTGCCAGCAGTGGAGGTTTGGGGGGTTACGAGCAGTACTTC.